Shown below are 7 T cell receptor beta chains from a single sample sequenced in a study of PD-L1 blockade in urothelial cancer. Sequencing was performed with immunoSEQ multiplex PCR; in TCRdb, only in-frame clones are kept and a portion is missing. The data hold about 63,000 clones, with about four fifths observed a single time. Time point denoted: pretreatment peripheral blood. Sequencing was performed on PBMCs, taken around atezolizumab (anti-PD-L1) treatment. All receptors come from a man aged 70 or older with urothelial cancer.

The table lists this clone with a few counts. The chain links TRBV6-1 to TRBJ2-5; TRBD2 agrees at 8 bases. Germline CDR1 reads MNHNS; CDR2 reads SASEGT. With 2 bases clipped from V and 2 bases from J, the junction kept 4 bases outside the gene matches. The CDR3 is made up of 15 amino acids. Written as DNA, the CDR3 is TGTGCCAGCAGTGAACTAGCGGGCCCACAAGAGACCCAGTACTTC. This gives the protein CASSELAGPQETQYF.

The chain has TRBV5-6 and TRBJ1-5; 8 nucleotides match TRBD1. Per the germline V gene, CDR1 is SGHDT and CDR2 is YYEEEE. J gave up 1 base and V 0 bases, and 3 bases lay outside the gene matches. This CDR3 has 16 residues. Here the CDR3 DNA reads TGTGCCAGCAGCTTGGCGGCAGGGGGCAGCAATCAGCCCCAGCATTTT. As protein: CASSLAAGGSNQPQHF. Together with reference TRBV5-6 and TRBJ1-5, the CDR3 gives the full variable domain: DAGVTQSPTHLIKTRGQQVTLRCSPKSGHDTVSWYQQALGQGPQFIFQYYEEEERQRGNFPDRFSGHQFPNYSSELNVNALLLGDSALYLCASSLAAGGSNQPQHFGDGTRLSIL.

The gene calls are TRBV9 and TRBJ1-4, with D tentatively TRBD1 (5 bases). This CDR3 contains 15 residues. Germline V CDR1 and CDR2: SGDLS, YYNGEE. V lost 4 bases and J lost 5, with 15 bases in between. This chain's CDR3 is CASSPSGGENEKLFF. CDR3 in DNA: TGTGCCAGCAGCCCAAGCGGGGGGGAGAATGAAAAACTGTTTTTT. The whole variable domain, remainder taken from reference TRBV9 and TRBJ1-4, is DSGVTQTPKHLITATGQRVTLRCSPRSGDLSVYWYQQSLDQGLQFLIQYYNGEERAKGNILERFSAQQFPDLHSELNLSSLELGDSALYFCASSPSGGENEKLFFGSGTQLSVL.

This chain links TRBV6-5 with TRBJ1-4; 7 bases map to TRBD1. The CDR3 has 16 amino acids. V shed 4 bases and J 0 bases; nucleotides not matched to a gene: 5. Looked up from germline, CDR1 is MNHEY and CDR2 is SVGAGI. The CDR3 reads CASSWRQGTTNEKLFF. The CDR3 coding sequence is TGTGCCAGCAGTTGGCGACAGGGCACAACTAATGAAAAACTGTTTTTT.

The chain links TRBV6-1 to TRBJ1-2; the D is unclear. This CDR3 is 13 amino acids long. Trimming cost V 3 bases and J 8 bases, with 13 bases left between them. Germline V gives CDR1 MNHNS, CDR2 SASEGT. CDR3 region: CASSERANRGYTF. In nucleotides, the CDR3 is TGTGCCAGCAGTGAGAGGGCCAACCGGGGCTACACCTTC.

The V gene is TRBV11-2, the J gene TRBJ2-1, with a weak D call TRBD1 (6 bases). Germline V gene sequence: CDR1 SGHAT, CDR2 FQNNGV. The CDR3 totals 13 residues. Trimming took off 5 bases at V and 9 bases at J, with 14 bases between the two ends. The CDR3 DNA reads TGTGCCAGCAGCCCGCAGGGGCTGGCTGAGCAGTTCTTC. Translation: CASSPQGLAEQFF. The full variable domain, rest sourced from reference TRBV11-2 and TRBJ2-1, is EAGVAQSPRYKIIEKRQSVAFWCNPISGHATLYWYQQILGQGPKLLIQFQNNGVVDDSQLPKDRFSAERLKGVDSTLKIQPAKLEDSAVYLCASSPQGLAEQFFGPGTRLTVL.

The chain has TRBV29-1 and TRBJ1-2, with 7 nucleotides matching TRBD1. Looked up from germline, CDR1 is SQVTM and CDR2 is ANQGSEA. Losses at the gene ends were 6 bases for V and 8 bases for J; bases not matched to a gene: 6. The CDR3 loop spans 11 amino acids. The CDR3 reads CSVGDSRGYTF. The DNA of the CDR3 is TGCAGCGTGGGGGACAGTCGAGGCTACACCTTC.